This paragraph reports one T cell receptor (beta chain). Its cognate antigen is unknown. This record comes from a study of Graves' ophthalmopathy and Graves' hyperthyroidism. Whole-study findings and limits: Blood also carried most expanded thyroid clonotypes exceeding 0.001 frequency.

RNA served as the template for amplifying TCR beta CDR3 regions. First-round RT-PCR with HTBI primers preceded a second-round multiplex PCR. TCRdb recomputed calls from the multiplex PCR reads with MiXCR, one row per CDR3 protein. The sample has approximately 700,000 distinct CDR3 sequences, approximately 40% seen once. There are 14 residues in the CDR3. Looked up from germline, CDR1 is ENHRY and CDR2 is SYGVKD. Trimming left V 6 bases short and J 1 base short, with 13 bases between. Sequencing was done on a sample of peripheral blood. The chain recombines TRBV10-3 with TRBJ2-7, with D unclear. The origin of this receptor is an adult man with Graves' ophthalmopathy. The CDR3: CAIRDPGLSYEQYF. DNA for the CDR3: TGTGCCATCAGGGACCCGGGTCTTTCCTACGAGCAGTACTTC.